Presented here are 4 T cell receptor beta chains from one specimen sequenced in a study of blood T cell repertoires in COVID-19. Using immunoSEQ multiplex PCR, the repertoire was profiled, and TCRdb retains in-frame clones only, with some absent. The sample has a few hundred thousand clones, more than 85% seen once; the top ten hold about 3%. Sample: peripheral blood. The receptors here all came from a man aged 55 to 69 with acute or convalescent COVID-19.

V is TRBV9 and J is TRBJ2-3, with D possibly being TRBD2 (5 bases). CDR1 SGDLS and CDR2 YYNGEE come from the germline V gene. Trimming left V 4 bases short and J 1 base short, with 16 bases between. The CDR3 has 16 residues. This chain's CDR3 is CASSLAEGRGTDTQYF. CDR3 nucleotide sequence: TGTGCCAGCAGCCTAGCCGAGGGAAGGGGCACAGATACGCAGTATTTT.

The V call is TRBV11-3, the J call TRBJ2-1; D remains unclear. The CDR3 is 12 amino acids. Trimming removed 5 bases from V and 6 bases from J, with 8 bases in between. Per the germline V gene, CDR1 is SGHNT and CDR2 is YENEEA. The CDR3, as DNA: TGTGCCAGCAGCCCCCCCATCAATGAGCAGTTCTTC. It is translated as CASSPPINEQFF.

The rearrangement links TRBV7-9 to TRBJ2-7; 7 bases line up with TRBD1. The V segment lost 5 bases and the J segment 4 bases; nucleotides outside the gene matches: 14. CDR3 size: 16 residues. Germline V CDR1 and CDR2: SEHNR, FQNEAQ (reference sequence). This CDR3 reads CASSPRSMGQPYEQYF. The CDR3 nucleotides are TGTGCCAGCAGCCCTCGATCCATGGGACAGCCGTACGAGCAGTACTTC. The full variable domain, completed using reference TRBV7-9 and TRBJ2-7, is DTGVSQNPRHKITKRGQNVTFRCDPISEHNRLYWYRQTLGQGPEFLTYFQNEAQLEKSRLLSDRFSAERPKGSFSTLEIQRTEQGDSAMYLCASSPRSMGQPYEQYFGPGTRLTVT.

In DNA form, the CDR3 reads TGTGCCAGCAGTACTCGCAATCAGCCCCAGCATTTT. Protein sequence: CASSTRNQPQHF. The chain has TRBV6-5 and TRBJ1-5; no reliable D call. This CDR3 has 12 residues. The V end was cut by 5 bases, the J end by 2 bases, with 4 bases between. The germline V gene has CDR1 MNHEY and CDR2 SVGAGI.